The entry below describes one T cell receptor beta chain. The entry originates in a study of blood T cell repertoires in COVID-19. Study-level information: T cells, B-cell-depleted T cells, or PBMCs provided the cDNA or gDNA that served as material.

The data were produced by immunoSEQ multiplex PCR, yet TCRdb's version contains in-frame clones alone and is incomplete. Here the sample spans 160,000 or so clones, around 84% being singletons. Germline V gene data show CDR1 as LGHDT and CDR2 as YNNKEL (reference sequence). The CDR3 consists of 15 residues. V was pared by 4 bases and J by 3 bases, with 15 bases between. This receptor was taken from a man aged 35 to 55 with acute or convalescent COVID-19. The chain couples TRBV3-1 (or the pseudogene TRBV3-2) to TRBJ2-5; TRBD2 might be the D (6 bases). Sample: peripheral blood. CDR3 nucleotides: TGTGCCAGCAGCCGAACGGGACTCGACAAAGAGACCCAGTACTTC. Its protein product is CASSRTGLDKETQYF.